The entry that follows covers one TCR beta chain sequence. Its specificity is unknown. Assay used: immunoSEQ multiplex PCR; TCRdb lists only in-frame clones, some missing. The sample shows about 110,000 clones, around 90% of them seen only once. The entry originates in a study of cytomegalovirus exposure and HLA in healthy donors. The wider study: The 100 to 150 validation repertoires used the same platform as the 550 to 750 first-cohort repertoires, a later analysis reported. Whole-study results and caveats: Confirmation in vitro established that a few CMV-associated chains were specific for CMV antigens.

The study drew the donors from its approximately 120-subject validation cohort, separate from the roughly 710-subject first cohort. Trimming took 1 base from V and 1 from J, leaving 5 bases between them. The length of the CDR3 is 13 residues. The germline V gene encodes CDR1 SGHRS and CDR2 YFSETQ. The chain couples TRBV5-1 to TRBJ2-5; D is ambiguous. The receptor was isolated from a woman aged 18-35 years in good health and CMV-seronegative. The sequenced material came from PBMCs. CDR3 in amino acids: CASSLWSQETQYF. The CDR3 nucleotides read TGCGCCAGCAGCTTGTGGAGCCAAGAGACCCAGTACTTC.